What follows are 3 T cell receptor beta chains derived from one specimen sequenced in a study of beta chain features in type 1 diabetes. What was sequenced were expressed TCRB transcripts, since all of the isolated RNA had been reverse transcribed. TCRdb keeps only in-frame clones here, not all; method: immunoSEQ multiplex PCR. The repertoire holds about 650,000 clones, with approximately 13% as singletons. General study points: Shortening that was moderate but significant affected the TCRB CDR3s of Type 1 diabetes patients in all four CD4+ subsets.

These receptors' targets are unknown. Sequenced sample: naive CD4+ T cells from blood. All receptors derive from a man between 25 and 39 years old with type 1 diabetes.

V and J are TRBV5-1 and TRBJ2-7; TRBD1 matches 7 bases. Per germline, CDR1 SGHRS and CDR2 YFSETQ. This CDR3 spans 16 amino acids. V was pared by 0 bases and J by 0 bases, with 6 bases of the junction left unmatched. CDR3: CASSLETGQNSYEQYF. Here the CDR3 DNA reads TGCGCCAGCAGCTTGGAAACGGGACAGAACTCCTACGAGCAGTACTTC. Filled out from reference TRBV5-1 and TRBJ2-7, the complete variable domain reads KAGVTQTPRYLIKTRGQQVTLSCSPISGHRSVSWYQQTPGQGLQFLFEYFSETQRNKGNFPGRFSGRQFSNSRSEMNVSTLELGDSALYLCASSLETGQNSYEQYFGPGTRLTVT.

The table lists this clone with a few counts. This chain uses TRBV5-4 with TRBJ2-5; 7 nucleotides agree with TRBD1. Germline V gene lookup returns CDR1 SGHNT and CDR2 YYREEE (reference sequence). This CDR3 spans 18 amino acids. V trimming: 1 base; J trimming: 6 bases; junction bases outside the gene matches: 18. CDR3 loop: CASSLRRPQGPSPKTQYF. CDR3 DNA sequence: TGTGCCAGCAGCTTGCGGAGGCCACAGGGGCCCTCACCAAAGACCCAGTACTTC. Full variable domain (remainder filled in from reference TRBV5-4 and TRBJ2-5): ETGVTQSPTHLIKTRGQQVTLRCSSQSGHNTVSWYQQALGQGPQFIFQYYREEENGRGNFPPRFSGLQFPNYSSELNVNALELDDSALYLCASSLRRPQGPSPKTQYFGPGTRLLVL.

This clone was counted only a few times. V and J are TRBV5-1 and TRBJ1-6; D possibly corresponds to TRBD1 (5 bases). CDR3 length equals 14 residues. CDR1 and CDR2 (germline): SGHRS, YFSETQ. V was pared by 0 bases and J by 5 bases, with 6 bases between. The CDR3 sequence is CASSLGGDNSPLHF. CDR3 in DNA: TGCGCCAGCAGCTTGGGGGGCGATAATTCACCCCTCCACTTT.